One and the same sample provided the 19 T cell receptor beta chains below, sequenced in a study of CD8+ T cells in alopecia areata. Extracted RNA was reverse transcribed into cDNA, the sequencing template. The method was immunoSEQ multiplex PCR; TCRdb's version includes in-frame clones alone and lacks a portion of them. The sample gives about 110,000 clones, about 50% of which show up once; about 23% is in the top ten. The source material was NKG2D-low CD8+ T cells sorted from blood. The source of these receptors is a human donor with alopecia areata.

The gene calls are TRBV29-1 and TRBJ2-7; D is perhaps TRBD1 or TRBD2 (5 bases each). Looked up from germline, CDR1 is SQVTM and CDR2 is ANQGSEA. This CDR3 is 11 amino acids long. V lost 3 bases to trimming and J lost 13 bases, with 16 bases between them. In DNA form, the CDR3 reads TGCAGCGTTGAGCAGCTCGGGGCGCTATACTTC. It is translated as CSVEQLGALYF.

This clone has more than one count but fewer than ten. The chain joins TRBV29-1 to TRBJ1-3; perhaps TRBD1 as D (6 bases). CDR3 length: 15 amino acids. Germline loops: CDR1 SQVTM, CDR2 ANQGSEA. Between the trimmed V and J ends, which lost 6 bases and 0 bases, there was a span of 15 bases. This CDR3 reads CSVGGTGSSGNTIYF. CDR3 sequence (DNA): TGCAGCGTGGGGGGAACAGGGAGCTCTGGAAACACCATATATTTT.

The J gene is TRBJ2-5, the V gene TRBV27; no reliable D call. Trimming stripped 8 bases from V and 5 bases from J, with 21 bases between. CDR3 length: 15 residues. Germline values: CDR1 MNHEY, CDR2 SMNVEV (reference sequence). The CDR3, as DNA: TGTGCCAGCCAATCCAGTGCGGCCGGCCAGGAGACCCAGTACTTC. Translation: CASQSSAAGQETQYF.

The sample holds a few counts of this clone. The chain employs TRBV29-1 and TRBJ2-3; D perhaps matches TRBD1 (6 bases). This CDR3 is built from 13 residues. V was cut by 2 bases and J by 9 bases, with 15 bases left in between. In germline, CDR1 is SQVTM, CDR2 ANQGSEA. The CDR3 region is CSVERDIQITQYF. The CDR3 bases are TGCAGCGTTGAACGGGACATTCAAATAACGCAGTATTTT.

This clone was recorded a few times. V gene TRBV9 combines with J gene TRBJ2-5; D is undetermined. This CDR3 spans 15 amino acids. V dropped 0 bases and J dropped 8 bases, with 17 bases sitting between them. In germline, CDR1 is SGDLS, CDR2 YYNGEE. The CDR3 protein is CASSVETGMRSTQYF. The CDR3 nucleotides are TGTGCCAGCAGCGTAGAGACCGGCATGAGGAGTACCCAGTACTTC.

The chain links TRBV4-1 to TRBJ2-1; tentatively, D is TRBD2 (6 bases). The CDR3 is 14 amino acids. The germline CDR1 and CDR2 sequences are MGHRA and YSYEKL. V lost 1 base and J lost 3, with 7 bases in between. The chain's CDR3 is CASSQGRGYNEQFF. CDR3 in DNA: TGCGCCAGCAGCCAAGGGAGGGGCTACAATGAGCAGTTCTTC.

Here the CDR3 reads CASSQLGSSYEQYF. CDR3 bases: TGCGCCAGCAGCCAACTAGGGTCCTCCTACGAGCAGTACTTC. V is TRBV4-1 and J is TRBJ2-7; the D is unclear. V shed 2 bases and J shed 0 bases, with 8 bases lying between them. The germline CDR1 and CDR2 sequences are MGHRA and YSYEKL. The CDR3 runs 14 residues.

This clone has a handful of counts. The V call is TRBV28, the J call TRBJ2-3, with D unresolved. CDR1 and CDR2 (germline): MDHEN, SYDVKM. Deletions cut 6 bases from V and 0 bases from J, with 4 bases between. The CDR3 is 12 amino acids. CDR3 in DNA: TGTGCCAGCAGGACTAGCACAGATACGCAGTATTTT. This codes for CASRTSTDTQYF.

The V gene is TRBV5-5, the J gene TRBJ2-1; 8 nucleotides line up with TRBD2. The germline CDR1 and CDR2 sequences are SGHKS and YYEKEE (reference sequence). Trimming removed 0 bases from V and 8 bases from J; junction bases left unmatched: 7. The CDR3 extends over 15 amino acids. The CDR3 region has the DNA TGTGCCAGCAGCTTGGCCGGGCGGGAGGTCGATGAGCAGTTCTTC. Its translation: CASSLAGREVDEQFF.

The rearrangement joins TRBV9 to TRBJ1-2; TRBD1 agrees at 8 bases. Germline trimming cut 3 bases from V and 4 bases from J; bases unmatched to any gene: 8. This CDR3 is built from 15 residues. In germline, CDR1 is SGDLS, CDR2 YYNGEE. CDR3 sequence: CASSASDRAVYGYTF. DNA of the CDR3: TGTGCCAGCAGCGCTTCGGACAGGGCAGTCTATGGCTACACCTTC.

The chain links TRBV30 to TRBJ2-1; tentatively, D is TRBD1 or TRBD2 (5 bases each). Germline CDR1 GTSNPN, CDR2 SVGIG (reference sequence). The CDR3 loop spans 12 amino acids. V lost 8 bases to trimming and J lost 7 bases, with 15 bases between them. CDR3 region: CARLGDGNEQFF. CDR3 nucleotides: TGTGCCCGTCTAGGGGACGGGAATGAGCAGTTCTTC. The full variable domain, in which reference TRBV30 and TRBJ2-1 provide the parts outside the CDR3, is SQTIHQWPATLVQPVGSPLSLECTVEGTSNPNLYWYRQAAGRGLQLLFYSVGIGQISSEVPQNLSASRPQDRQFILSSKKLLLSDSGFYLCARLGDGNEQFFGPGTRLTVL.

A few counts support this clone. The V and J genes are TRBV5-1 and TRBJ2-3, with 14 bases lining up with TRBD2. V was pared by 5 bases and J by 2 bases, with 4 bases of the junction left unmatched. The CDR3 has 16 residues. The germline CDR1 and CDR2 sequences are SGHRS and YFSETQ. The CDR3 DNA reads TGCGCCAGCAGTCGGACTAGCGGGAGGTACACAGATACGCAGTATTTT. Protein sequence: CASSRTSGRYTDTQYF.

The gene calls are TRBV2 and TRBJ2-7; 14 bases are a match to TRBD2. J lost 2 bases, V lost 6 bases, and 3 bases had no gene match. The CDR3 runs to 15 residues. Germline loops: CDR1 SNHLY, CDR2 FYNNEI. CDR3 nucleotides: TGTGCCAGCAGACGACTAGCGGGAGGGCCCTACGAGCAGTACTTC. Its translation: CASRRLAGGPYEQYF.

This clone was seen a few times. This sequence joins TRBV19 and TRBJ2-1, with D perhaps matching TRBD2 (7 bases). Germline CDR1 is LNHDA and CDR2 is SQIVND (reference sequence). The CDR3 contains 14 residues. V lost 9 bases, J lost 6 bases, and 18 bases lay in between. The CDR3 region has the DNA TGTGCCAGAGGGGGGGGAGAGGAGGGCAATGAGCAGTTCTTC. It yields the protein CARGGGEEGNEQFF.

The V gene is TRBV7-8, the J gene TRBJ2-1; D is unclear. Germline loops: CDR1 SGHVS, CDR2 FQNEAQ. CDR3 length: 15 residues. The V end was cut by 1 base, the J end by 1 base, with 8 bases between. CDR3 loop: CASSLDPSSYNEQFF. The CDR3 DNA reads TGTGCCAGCAGCTTAGACCCGTCGTCCTACAATGAGCAGTTCTTC. The whole variable domain, filled in from reference TRBV7-8 and TRBJ2-1, reads GAGVSQSPRYKVAKRGQDVALRCDPISGHVSLFWYQQALGQGPEFLTYFQNEAQLDKSGLPSDRFFAERPEGSVSTLKIQRTQQEDSAVYLCASSLDPSSYNEQFFGPGTRLTVL.

The chain is built from TRBV4-1 and TRBJ2-5; 11 nucleotides line up with TRBD1. Germline V gene data show CDR1 as MGHRA and CDR2 as YSYEKL. V lost 6 bases to trimming and J lost 2 bases; unmatched junction nucleotides: 20. The CDR3 sequence is 20 residues long. This chain's CDR3 is CASSRLPGQGETVRQETQYF. The CDR3 DNA follows: TGCGCCAGCAGTCGTCTTCCGGGACAGGGGGAGACAGTACGACAAGAGACCCAGTACTTC.

The J gene is TRBJ2-1, the V gene TRBV6-1; a weak D match, TRBD1 (6 bases). Germline V CDR1 and CDR2: MNHNS, SASEGT. V lost 6 bases, J lost 8 bases, and 14 bases lay in between. The CDR3 loop spans 13 amino acids. The CDR3: CASSPRGSHEQFF. The CDR3 DNA is TGTGCCAGCAGCCCCAGGGGAAGCCATGAGCAGTTCTTC.

The chain combines TRBV28 with TRBJ2-2; 10 bases fit TRBD1. Germline CDR1 MDHEN, CDR2 SYDVKM. The CDR3 loop spans 14 amino acids. V lost 6 bases and J lost 3; bases outside the gene matches: 1. In DNA, the CDR3 is TGTGCCAGCAGGGACAGGGGGTACACCGGGGAGCTGTTTTTT. This codes for CASRDRGYTGELFF.

With respect to this clone: Its ends do not fully match the called genes, so a read error is possible. The chain employs TRBV20-1 and TRBJ2-7; no reliable D call. CDR1 DFQATT and CDR2 SNEGSKA come from the germline V gene (reference sequence). CDR3 length: 11 residues. The CDR3 sequence: CSARDTYEQYF. CDR3 coding DNA: TGCAGTGCCAGAGATACCTACGAGCAGTACTTC.